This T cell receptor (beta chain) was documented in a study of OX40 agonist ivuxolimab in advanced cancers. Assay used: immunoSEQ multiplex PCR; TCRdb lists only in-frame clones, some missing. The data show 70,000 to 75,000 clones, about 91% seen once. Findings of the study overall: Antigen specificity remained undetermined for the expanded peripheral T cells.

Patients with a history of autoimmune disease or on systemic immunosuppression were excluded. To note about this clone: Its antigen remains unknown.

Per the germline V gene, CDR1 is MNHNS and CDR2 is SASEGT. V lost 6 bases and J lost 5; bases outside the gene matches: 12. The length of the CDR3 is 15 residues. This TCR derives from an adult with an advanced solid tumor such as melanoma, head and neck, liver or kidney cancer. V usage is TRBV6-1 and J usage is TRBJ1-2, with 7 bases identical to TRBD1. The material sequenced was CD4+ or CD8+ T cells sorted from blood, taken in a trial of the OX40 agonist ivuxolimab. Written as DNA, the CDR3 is TGTGCCAGCAGCCTAAGTCGAGGGGGCCCTTATGGCTACACCTTC. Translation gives CASSLSRGGPYGYTF.